Listed below are T cell receptor beta chains from one sample, sequenced in a study of human T cells and chemical hapten exposure. MiXCR was run by TCRdb on the RACE reads, yielding one entry per CDR3 protein. This sample has approximately 32,000 distinct CDR3 sequences, with around 12% found just once. The specimen was whole blood, collected in connection with sensitization to the hapten diphenylcyclopropenone (DPC). Source of these receptors: a woman aged 40 to 50 with alopecia areata. Some clones in this sample may be carry-over from other donors' samples. The conserved cysteine and the conserved F or W are not part of the CDR3 here. Fields, in order: V gene, clone size, J gene, CDR3 protein. The size entry is marked missing in some rows and otherwise reads once, few, many or a size class.

v_call: TRBV6-6
clone_size: medium-sized
j_call: TRBJ2-3
cdr3_aa: ASKIIGTDTQY

v_call: TRBV6-2/TRBV6-3
clone_size: many
j_call: TRBJ1-1
cdr3_aa: ASIAGGGNGAF

v_call: TRBV18
clone_size: .
j_call: TRBJ2-7
cdr3_aa: ASSQRATDYEQY

v_call: TRBV24-1
clone_size: .
j_call: TRBJ1-2
cdr3_aa: ATSDSRDSDSPGYT

v_call: TRBV12-3/TRBV12-4
clone_size: many
j_call: TRBJ1-2
cdr3_aa: ASRSSGQMFST

v_call: TRBV7-8
clone_size: many
j_call: TRBJ1-5
cdr3_aa: ASSLARNQPQH

v_call: TRBV6-1
clone_size: .
j_call: TRBJ1-1
cdr3_aa: ASSVQEVDTEAF

v_call: TRBV10-3
clone_size: many
j_call: TRBJ2-3
cdr3_aa: AISGTSGRSTDTQY

v_call: TRBV2
clone_size: few
j_call: TRBJ1-5
cdr3_aa: ASSEAGGPNQPQH

v_call: TRBV29-1
clone_size: .
j_call: TRBJ1-1
cdr3_aa: SVVWISTEAF

v_call: TRBV6-6
clone_size: few
j_call: TRBJ1-5
cdr3_aa: ASSSRDRGGNQPQH

v_call: TRBV19
clone_size: many
j_call: TRBJ2-1
cdr3_aa: ASNNRGPQQF

v_call: TRBV7-9
clone_size: many
j_call: TRBJ2-1
cdr3_aa: ASSPSPGTSGRRYNEQF

v_call: TRBV29-1
clone_size: many
j_call: TRBJ2-7
cdr3_aa: SARVDTSSYEQY

v_call: TRBV28
clone_size: few
j_call: TRBJ2-7
cdr3_aa: ASSRGLAGVMDEQY

v_call: TRBV4-1
clone_size: many
j_call: TRBJ1-1
cdr3_aa: ASSRNAAMNTEAF

v_call: TRBV7-8
clone_size: few
j_call: TRBJ2-2
cdr3_aa: ASSPFGNTGELF

v_call: TRBV7-2
clone_size: few
j_call: TRBJ2-1
cdr3_aa: ASSPQGGNEQF

v_call: TRBV6-5
clone_size: .
j_call: TRBJ1-1
cdr3_aa: ASSYSPPTRRHTEAF

v_call: TRBV18
clone_size: many
j_call: TRBJ2-7
cdr3_aa: ASSPNMGEYEQY

v_call: TRBV12-3/TRBV12-4
clone_size: many
j_call: TRBJ2-4
cdr3_aa: ASRLSGTGLAKNIQY

v_call: TRBV7-8
clone_size: few
j_call: TRBJ2-3
cdr3_aa: ASSSSGTSGSSQY

v_call: TRBV29-1
clone_size: .
j_call: TRBJ1-1
cdr3_aa: SVDRDTEAF

v_call: TRBV28
clone_size: .
j_call: TRBJ1-5
cdr3_aa: ASRASNQPQH

v_call: TRBV29-1
clone_size: .
j_call: TRBJ2-4
cdr3_aa: SVHTPKNIQY

v_call: TRBV28
clone_size: .
j_call: TRBJ2-7
cdr3_aa: ASSSTPSYEQY

v_call: TRBV6-2/TRBV6-3
clone_size: many
j_call: TRBJ2-1
cdr3_aa: ASSYGRSYNEQF

v_call: TRBV27
clone_size: many
j_call: TRBJ2-7
cdr3_aa: ASRPMRGAYEQY

v_call: TRBV7-9
clone_size: .
j_call: TRBJ2-3
cdr3_aa: ASSLEGITDTQY

v_call: TRBV28
clone_size: .
j_call: TRBJ2-3
cdr3_aa: ASSFEVNTDTQY

v_call: TRBV9
clone_size: many
j_call: TRBJ2-7
cdr3_aa: ASSVGQGTFYEQY

v_call: TRBV6-2/TRBV6-3
clone_size: many
j_call: TRBJ2-7
cdr3_aa: ASSYGAWY

v_call: TRBV28
clone_size: few
j_call: TRBJ2-1
cdr3_aa: ASSSRTSKE

v_call: TRBV28
clone_size: many
j_call: TRBJ1-5
cdr3_aa: ASSRGQGRISGQPQH

v_call: TRBV28
clone_size: few
j_call: TRBJ2-1
cdr3_aa: ASREEGRGQF

v_call: TRBV18
clone_size: many
j_call: TRBJ2-1
cdr3_aa: ASSPRDNEQF

v_call: TRBV9
clone_size: many
j_call: TRBJ2-2
cdr3_aa: ASSLLDRARTGELF

v_call: TRBV7-9
clone_size: many
j_call: TRBJ2-6
cdr3_aa: ASSLRTAGANVLT

v_call: TRBV29-1
clone_size: many
j_call: TRBJ2-7
cdr3_aa: SVRSQGSEQY

v_call: TRBV23-1
clone_size: many
j_call: TRBJ1-1
cdr3_aa: ASSRGTEAF

v_call: TRBV19
clone_size: .
j_call: TRBJ1-2
cdr3_aa: ASSTPLRPSGYT

v_call: TRBV19
clone_size: few
j_call: TRBJ2-3
cdr3_aa: ASTPPLARGLLRTQY

v_call: TRBV9
clone_size: many
j_call: TRBJ2-3
cdr3_aa: ASSNHPSGVSLDGTQY

v_call: TRBV18
clone_size: .
j_call: TRBJ2-7
cdr3_aa: ASSPPGTSVGEQY

v_call: TRBV6-6
clone_size: many
j_call: TRBJ1-5
cdr3_aa: ASSPTGLRQPQH

v_call: TRBV25-1
clone_size: few
j_call: TRBJ1-6
cdr3_aa: ASSGSGTYSPLH

v_call: TRBV10-3
clone_size: few
j_call: TRBJ2-6
cdr3_aa: AISDRQPSGANVLT

v_call: TRBV5-1
clone_size: few
j_call: TRBJ2-7
cdr3_aa: ASSLFYSSYEQY

v_call: TRBV11-2
clone_size: many
j_call: TRBJ2-5
cdr3_aa: ASSSYFVSGGETQY

v_call: TRBV10-1
clone_size: many
j_call: TRBJ2-1
cdr3_aa: ASSAVGPYNEQF

v_call: TRBV29-1
clone_size: .
j_call: TRBJ2-3
cdr3_aa: SVDGTSTDTQY

v_call: TRBV5-1
clone_size: many
j_call: TRBJ2-3
cdr3_aa: ASSLLGQGSDTQY

v_call: TRBV27
clone_size: few
j_call: TRBJ2-1
cdr3_aa: ASSGGVGLAAYNEQF